This T cell receptor (beta chain) was sequenced during a study of cytotoxic CD8 clonotypes in ibrutinib-treated CLL. Trimming cost V 4 bases and J 7 bases, with 10 bases left between them. This CDR3 has 13 residues. Per the germline V gene, CDR1 is LGHNA and CDR2 is YNFKEQ. This clone was counted between two and nine times. The table came from immunoSEQ multiplex PCR; TCRdb's copy has only in-frame clones and leaves some out. The data hold over 95,000 clones, with roughly 57% observed a single time. This clonotype was obtained from a human donor with chronic lymphocytic leukemia. The genes are TRBV4-2 and TRBJ1-4; no clear D. The specimen was PBMCs, collected after 24 months of ibrutinib treatment. The CDR3 region is CASSPAAGEKLFF. The CDR3 DNA is TGTGCCAGCAGCCCGGCGGCGGGTGAAAAACTGTTTTTT.